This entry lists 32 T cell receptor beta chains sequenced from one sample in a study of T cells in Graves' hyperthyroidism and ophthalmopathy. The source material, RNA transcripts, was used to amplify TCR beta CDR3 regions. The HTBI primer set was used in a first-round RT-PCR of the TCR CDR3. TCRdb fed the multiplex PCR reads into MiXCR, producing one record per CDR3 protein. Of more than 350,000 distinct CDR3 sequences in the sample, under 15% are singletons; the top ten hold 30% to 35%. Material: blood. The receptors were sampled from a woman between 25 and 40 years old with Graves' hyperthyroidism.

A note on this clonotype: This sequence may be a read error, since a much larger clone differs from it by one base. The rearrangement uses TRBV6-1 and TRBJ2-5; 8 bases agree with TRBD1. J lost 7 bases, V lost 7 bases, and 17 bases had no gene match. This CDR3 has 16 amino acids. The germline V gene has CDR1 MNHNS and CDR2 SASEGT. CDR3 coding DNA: TGTGCCAGCAAGTCCCCGACAGGGGAGAGGTCAGGGACCCAGTACTTC. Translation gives CASKSPTGERSGTQYF.

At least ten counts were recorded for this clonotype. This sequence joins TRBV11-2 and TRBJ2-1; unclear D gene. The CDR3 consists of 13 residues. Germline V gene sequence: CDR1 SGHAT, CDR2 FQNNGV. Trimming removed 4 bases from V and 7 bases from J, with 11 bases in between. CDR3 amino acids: CASSSSVGNEQFF. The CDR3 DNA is TGTGCCAGCAGCTCATCTGTGGGGAATGAGCAGTTCTTC.

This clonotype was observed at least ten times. The CDR3 loop reads CSAFASGRADNEQFF. CDR3 sequence (DNA): TGCAGTGCCTTCGCAAGCGGGAGGGCCGACAATGAGCAGTTCTTC. The chain couples TRBV20-1 to TRBJ2-1; 10 bases fit TRBD2. With 6 bases clipped from V and 5 bases from J, the junction kept 10 bases outside the gene matches. CDR1 and CDR2 from the germline V gene are DFQATT and SNEGSKA (reference sequence). The CDR3 totals 15 residues.

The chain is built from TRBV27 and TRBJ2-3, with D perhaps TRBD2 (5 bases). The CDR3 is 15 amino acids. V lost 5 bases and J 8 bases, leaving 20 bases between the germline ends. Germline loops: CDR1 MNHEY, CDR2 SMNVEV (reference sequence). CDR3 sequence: CASSDLSEPQVTQYF. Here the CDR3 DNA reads TGTGCCAGCAGTGACCTTAGCGAGCCCCAAGTTACGCAGTATTTT.

The CDR3 region has the DNA TGTGCCAGCATCCTAGGGGGACGCACGAACACCGGGGAGCTGTTTTTT. Translation: CASILGGRTNTGELFF. The rearrangement uses TRBV12-3 or TRBV12-4 and TRBJ2-2; TRBD1 might be the D (6 bases). This CDR3 is built from 16 residues. With 7 bases removed from V and 0 bases from J, the gap between germline ends came to 15 bases.

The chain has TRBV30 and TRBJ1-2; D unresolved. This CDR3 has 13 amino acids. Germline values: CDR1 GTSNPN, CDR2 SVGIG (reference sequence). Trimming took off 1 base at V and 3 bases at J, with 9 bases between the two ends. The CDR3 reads CAWSGGPDYGYTF. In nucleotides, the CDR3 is TGTGCCTGGAGTGGTGGCCCAGACTATGGCTACACCTTC.

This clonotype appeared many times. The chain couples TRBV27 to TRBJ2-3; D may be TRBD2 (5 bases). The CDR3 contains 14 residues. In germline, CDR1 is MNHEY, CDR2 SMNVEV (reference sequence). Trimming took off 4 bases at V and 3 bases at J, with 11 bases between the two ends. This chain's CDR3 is CASSWGSATDTQYF. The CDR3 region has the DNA TGTGCCAGCAGTTGGGGTAGCGCGACAGATACGCAGTATTTT.

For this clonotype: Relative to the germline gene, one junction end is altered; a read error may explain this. The CDR3 region is CASSLPSGNSDEQHF. CDR3 in DNA: TGTGCCAGCTCACTACCAAGCGGGAACAGCGACGAGCAGCACTTC. The chain carries TRBV18 and TRBJ2-7; 7 bases map to TRBD2. CDR1 is KGHSH and CDR2 is LQKENI in the germline V gene. The CDR3 is 15 amino acids. Drawing the rest from reference TRBV18 and TRBJ2-7, the complete variable domain is NAGVMQNPRHLVRRRGQEARLRCSPMKGHSHVYWYRQLPEEGLKFMVYLQKENIIDESGMPKERFSAEFPKEGPSILRIQQVVRGDSAAYFCASSLPSGNSDEQHFGPGTRLTVT.

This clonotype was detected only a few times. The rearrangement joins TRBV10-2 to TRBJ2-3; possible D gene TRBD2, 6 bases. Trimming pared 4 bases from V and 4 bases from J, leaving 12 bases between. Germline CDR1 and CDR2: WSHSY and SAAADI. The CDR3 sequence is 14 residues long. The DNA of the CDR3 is TGCGCCAGCAGTGGGGCGGGGATTGCAGATACGCAGTATTTT. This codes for CASSGAGIADTQYF.

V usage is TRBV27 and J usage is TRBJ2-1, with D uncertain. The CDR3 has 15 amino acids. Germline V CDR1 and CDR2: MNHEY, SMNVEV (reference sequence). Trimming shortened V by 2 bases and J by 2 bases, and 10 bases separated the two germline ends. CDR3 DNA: TGTGCCAGCAGTTTAACCCGGACCGCCTACAATGAGCAGTTCTTC. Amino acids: CASSLTRTAYNEQFF.

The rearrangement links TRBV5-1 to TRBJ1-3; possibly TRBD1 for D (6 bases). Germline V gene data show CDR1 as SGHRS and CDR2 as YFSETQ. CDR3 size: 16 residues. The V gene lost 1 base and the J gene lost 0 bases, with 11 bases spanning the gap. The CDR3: CASSLSGASSGNTIYF. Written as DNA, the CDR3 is TGCGCCAGCAGCTTGTCAGGGGCCAGCTCTGGAAACACCATATATTTT.

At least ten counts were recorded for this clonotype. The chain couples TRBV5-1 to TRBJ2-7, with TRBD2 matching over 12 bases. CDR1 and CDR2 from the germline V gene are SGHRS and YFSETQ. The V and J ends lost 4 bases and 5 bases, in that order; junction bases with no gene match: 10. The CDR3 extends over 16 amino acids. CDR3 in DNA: TGCGCCAGCAGCCGGGGGACTAGCGGGCCGAAGCACGAGCAGTACTTC. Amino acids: CASSRGTSGPKHEQYF.

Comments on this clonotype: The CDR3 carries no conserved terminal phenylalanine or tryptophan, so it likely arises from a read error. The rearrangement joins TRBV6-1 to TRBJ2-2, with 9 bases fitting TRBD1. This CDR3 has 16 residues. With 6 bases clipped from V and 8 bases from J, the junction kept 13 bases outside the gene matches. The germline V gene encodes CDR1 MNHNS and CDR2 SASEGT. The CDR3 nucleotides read TGTGCCAGCAGCTCCGGGACAGGGATAGTCTGGGGGGAGCTGTTTCTT. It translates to CASSSGTGIVWGELFL.

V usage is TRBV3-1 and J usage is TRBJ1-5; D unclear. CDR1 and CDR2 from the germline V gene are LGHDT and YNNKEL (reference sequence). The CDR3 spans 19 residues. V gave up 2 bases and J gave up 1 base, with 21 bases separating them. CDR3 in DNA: TGTGCCAGCAGCCAAAATGCAGGTGGATGGGATGGGAGCAATCAGCCCCAGCATTTT. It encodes CASSQNAGGWDGSNQPQHF.

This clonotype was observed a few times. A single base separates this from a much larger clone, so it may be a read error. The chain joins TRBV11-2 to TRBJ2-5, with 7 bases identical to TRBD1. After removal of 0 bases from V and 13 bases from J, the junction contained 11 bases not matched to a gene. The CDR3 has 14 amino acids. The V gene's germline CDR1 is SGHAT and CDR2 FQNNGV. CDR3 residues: CASSLERTGQARYF. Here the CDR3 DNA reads TGTGCCAGCAGCTTAGAGCGGACAGGCCAGGCCCGGTACTTC.

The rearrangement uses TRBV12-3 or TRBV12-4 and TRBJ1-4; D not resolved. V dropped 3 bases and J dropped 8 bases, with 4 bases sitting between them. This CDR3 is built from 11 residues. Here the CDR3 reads CASSFEEKLFF. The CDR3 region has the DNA TGTGCCAGCAGTTTCGAGGAAAAACTGTTTTTT.

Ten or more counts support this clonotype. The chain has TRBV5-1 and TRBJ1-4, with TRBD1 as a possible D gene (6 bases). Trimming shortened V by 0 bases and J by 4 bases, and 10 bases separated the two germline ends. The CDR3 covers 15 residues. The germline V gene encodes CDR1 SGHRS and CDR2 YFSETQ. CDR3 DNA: TGCGCCAGCAGCTTGGGACAGGCCGTTAATGAAAAACTGTTTTTT. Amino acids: CASSLGQAVNEKLFF.

CDR3 protein: CRARQWQSLYNEQFF. CDR3 coding DNA: TGCAGAGCCCGCCAGTGGCAGTCCCTCTACAATGAGCAGTTCTTC. This chain joins TRBV20-1 and TRBJ2-1, with no clear D. Germline V gene lookup returns CDR1 DFQATT and CDR2 SNEGSKA (reference sequence). CDR3 length equals 15 residues.

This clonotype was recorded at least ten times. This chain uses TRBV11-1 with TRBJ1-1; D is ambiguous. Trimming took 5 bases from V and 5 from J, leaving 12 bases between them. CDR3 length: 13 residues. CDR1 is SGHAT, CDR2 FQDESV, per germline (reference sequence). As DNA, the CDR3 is TGTGCCAGCAGCCCCGGTCCGGAAACTGAAGCTTTCTTT. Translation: CASSPGPETEAFF.

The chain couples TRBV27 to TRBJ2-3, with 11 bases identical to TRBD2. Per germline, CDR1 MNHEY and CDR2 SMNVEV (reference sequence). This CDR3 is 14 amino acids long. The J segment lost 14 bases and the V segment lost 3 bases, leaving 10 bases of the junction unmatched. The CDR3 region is CASSFPGLAGGPYF. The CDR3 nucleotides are TGTGCCAGCAGTTTCCCCGGACTAGCGGGTGGCCCGTATTTT.

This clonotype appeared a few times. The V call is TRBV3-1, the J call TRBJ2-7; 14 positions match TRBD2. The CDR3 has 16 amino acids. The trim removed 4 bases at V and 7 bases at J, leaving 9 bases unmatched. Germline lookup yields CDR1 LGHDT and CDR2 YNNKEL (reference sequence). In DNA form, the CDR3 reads TGTGCCAGCAGCCGGGGACTAGCGGGAGCCCTCCGGGAGCAGTACTTC. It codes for CASSRGLAGALREQYF.

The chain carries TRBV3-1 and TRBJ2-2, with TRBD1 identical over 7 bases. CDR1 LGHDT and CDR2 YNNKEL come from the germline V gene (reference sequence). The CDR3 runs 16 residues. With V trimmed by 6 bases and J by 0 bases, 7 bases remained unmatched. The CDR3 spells CASRRAGTANTGELFF. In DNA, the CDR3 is TGTGCCAGCAGGCGAGCCGGGACAGCGAACACCGGGGAGCTGTTTTTT.

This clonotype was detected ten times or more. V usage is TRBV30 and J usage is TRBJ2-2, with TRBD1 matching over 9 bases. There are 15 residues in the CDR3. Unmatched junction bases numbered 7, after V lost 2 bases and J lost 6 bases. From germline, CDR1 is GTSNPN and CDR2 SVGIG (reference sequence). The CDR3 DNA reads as TGTGCCTGGAGTATGGGACAGGGAAGGGCCGGGGAGCTGTTTTTT. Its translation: CAWSMGQGRAGELFF.

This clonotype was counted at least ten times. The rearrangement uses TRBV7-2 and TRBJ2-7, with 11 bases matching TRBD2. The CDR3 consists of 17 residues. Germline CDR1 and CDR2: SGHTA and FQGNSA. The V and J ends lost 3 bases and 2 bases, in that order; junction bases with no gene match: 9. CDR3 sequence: CASSFSGTSGAPYEQYF. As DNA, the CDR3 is TGTGCCAGCAGCTTCTCCGGGACTAGCGGAGCCCCCTACGAGCAGTACTTC.

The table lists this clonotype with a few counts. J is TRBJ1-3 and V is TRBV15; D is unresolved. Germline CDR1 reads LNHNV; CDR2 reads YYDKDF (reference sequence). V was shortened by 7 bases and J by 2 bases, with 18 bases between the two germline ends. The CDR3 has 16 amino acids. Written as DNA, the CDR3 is TGTGCCACCATCGCCGGGGAGTTGTTGGCTGGAAACACCATATATTTT. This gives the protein CATIAGELLAGNTIYF.

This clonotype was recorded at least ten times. CDR3 in DNA: TGTGCCAGCAGCTTAAGAGGAGGGACGAACACTGAAGCTTTCTTT. Protein sequence: CASSLRGGTNTEAFF. This chain uses TRBV5-5 with TRBJ1-1, with D possibly TRBD1 on 5 matching bases. Germline lookup yields CDR1 SGHKS and CDR2 YYEKEE (reference sequence). This CDR3 comprises 15 residues. V lost 2 bases and J lost 1, with 12 bases in between.

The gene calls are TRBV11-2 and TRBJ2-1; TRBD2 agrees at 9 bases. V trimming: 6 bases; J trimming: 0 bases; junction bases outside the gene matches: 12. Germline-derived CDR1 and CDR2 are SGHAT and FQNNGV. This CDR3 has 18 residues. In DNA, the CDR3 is TGTGCCAGCAGTTCAAGAGGACTTAGCGGGGGCTCCTACAATGAGCAGTTCTTC. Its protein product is CASSSRGLSGGSYNEQFF.

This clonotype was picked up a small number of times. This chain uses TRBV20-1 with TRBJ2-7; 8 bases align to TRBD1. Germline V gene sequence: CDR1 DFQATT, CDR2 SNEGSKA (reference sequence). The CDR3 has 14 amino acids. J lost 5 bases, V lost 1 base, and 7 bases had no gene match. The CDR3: CSARAFDRGHEQYF. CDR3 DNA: TGCAGTGCTAGAGCTTTCGACAGGGGCCACGAGCAGTACTTC.

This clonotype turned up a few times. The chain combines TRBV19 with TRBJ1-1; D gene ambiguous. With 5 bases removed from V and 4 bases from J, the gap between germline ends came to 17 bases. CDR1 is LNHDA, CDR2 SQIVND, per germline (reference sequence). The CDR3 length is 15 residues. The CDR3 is CASSVSSSIGTEAFF. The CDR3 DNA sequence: TGTGCCAGTAGTGTAAGTTCTTCCATCGGCACTGAAGCTTTCTTT.

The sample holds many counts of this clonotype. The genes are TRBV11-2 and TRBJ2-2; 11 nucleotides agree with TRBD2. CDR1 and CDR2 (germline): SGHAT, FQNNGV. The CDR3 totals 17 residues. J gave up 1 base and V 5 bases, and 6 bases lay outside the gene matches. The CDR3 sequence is CASSPPTSGRNTGELFF. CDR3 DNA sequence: TGTGCCAGCAGCCCCCCAACTAGCGGGAGGAACACCGGGGAGCTGTTTTTT.

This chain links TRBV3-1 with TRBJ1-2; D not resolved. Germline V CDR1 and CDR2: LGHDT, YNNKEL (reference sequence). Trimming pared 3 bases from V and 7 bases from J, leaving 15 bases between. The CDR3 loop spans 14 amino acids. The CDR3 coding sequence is TGTGCCAGCAGCCATGGGAACCGAGTGTTTGGCTACACCTTC. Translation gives CASSHGNRVFGYTF.

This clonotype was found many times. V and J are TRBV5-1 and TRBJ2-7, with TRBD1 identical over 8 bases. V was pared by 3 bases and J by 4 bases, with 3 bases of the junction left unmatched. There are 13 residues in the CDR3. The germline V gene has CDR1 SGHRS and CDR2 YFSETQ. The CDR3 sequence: CASSSRTGYEQYF. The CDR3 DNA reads TGCGCCAGCAGCTCGCGGACAGGGTACGAGCAGTACTTC.